The 12 T cell receptor beta chains below all came from one sample that was sequenced in a study of cytomegalovirus exposure and HLA in healthy donors. Both 60 Vbeta primers and 13 Jbeta primers went into the PCR. Sequencing used immunoSEQ multiplex PCR; TCRdb keeps in-frame clones, though not all of them. Altogether approximately 100,000 clones are present, over 60% being singletons, with the ten largest covering approximately 2.6%. Source material: PBMCs. These receptors were obtained from a female donor in good health and CMV-seronegative.

The chain combines TRBV7-3 with TRBJ2-1; D is ambiguous. Trimming shortened V by 0 bases and J by 6 bases, and 6 bases separated the two germline ends. The CDR3 consists of 13 residues. Germline assignment: CDR1 SGHTA and CDR2 FQGTGA. The CDR3, as DNA: TGTGCCAGCAGCTTAACGTCTTTCAATGAGCAGTTCTTC. Its translation: CASSLTSFNEQFF.

The rearrangement joins TRBV30 to TRBJ2-2; maybe TRBD1 (6 bases). In germline, CDR1 is GTSNPN, CDR2 SVGIG (reference sequence). This CDR3 region has 14 residues. Trimming cost V 4 bases and J 2 bases, with 11 bases left between them. The CDR3 coding sequence is TGTGCCTGGAACGGACAGCTAAACACCGGGGAGCTGTTTTTT. The encoded protein is CAWNGQLNTGELFF. Supplemented by reference TRBV30 and TRBJ2-2, the full variable domain reads SQTIHQWPATLVQPVGSPLSLECTVEGTSNPNLYWYRQAAGRGLQLLFYSVGIGQISSEVPQNLSASRPQDRQFILSSKKLLLSDSGFYLCAWNGQLNTGELFFGEGSRLTVL.

The J gene is TRBJ2-5, the V gene TRBV15, with a tentative D call TRBD2 (6 bases). The last part of the DNA fits TRBJ2-7 better; the J call may be wrong. Germline V gene lookup returns CDR1 LNHNV and CDR2 YYDKDF (reference sequence). CDR3 length: 14 amino acids. CDR3 region: CATSKGGVTYEQYF. CDR3 nucleotide sequence: TGTGCCACCAGCAAAGGCGGGGTTACCTACGAGCAGTACTTC.

This rearrangement joins TRBV25-1 to TRBJ2-6; 12 bases fit TRBD1. V was clipped by 3 bases and J by 3 bases; unmatched bases: 6. Germline V CDR1 and CDR2: MGHDK, SYGVNS. CDR3 length equals 18 residues. The CDR3 DNA reads TGTGCCAGCAGTGAGGAGGGACAGGGGGCGGTTGGGGCCAACGTCCTGACTTTC. Amino acid sequence: CASSEEGQGAVGANVLTF.

The chain has TRBV5-6 and TRBJ2-3; 14 bases are shared with TRBD2. V shed 3 bases, J shed 3 bases, and the junction held 6 bases outside the gene matches. Looked up from germline, CDR1 is SGHDT and CDR2 is YYEEEE. The CDR3 has 17 residues. CDR3: CASSSPTSGGETDTQYF. For the CDR3, the DNA is TGTGCCAGCAGCTCACCGACTAGCGGGGGGGAAACAGATACGCAGTATTTT.

This rearrangement joins TRBV11-2 to TRBJ2-7; TRBD1 aligns across 10 bases. Looked up from germline, CDR1 is SGHAT and CDR2 is FQNNGV. The length of the CDR3 is 16 residues. J lost 3 bases, V lost 5 bases, and 10 bases had no gene match. The CDR3 DNA follows: TGTGCCAGCAGCACCCGGGACAGGGGCCTCCTCTACGAGCAGTACTTC. Its translation: CASSTRDRGLLYEQYF.

The chain combines TRBV5-4 with TRBJ2-2; 7 nucleotides align to TRBD1. The CDR3 spans 15 residues. Trimming at V came to 0 bases and at J to 5 bases, leaving 4 bases not matched to a gene. The germline CDR1 and CDR2 sequences are SGHNT and YYREEE (reference sequence). The chain's CDR3 is CASSLGEGATGELFF. The CDR3 bases are TGTGCCAGCAGCTTGGGTGAGGGGGCAACCGGGGAGCTGTTTTTT.

This clone has only one observation. The chain carries TRBV2 and TRBJ2-7; D perhaps matches TRBD2 (6 bases). The V gene's germline CDR1 is SNHLY and CDR2 FYNNEI. V was trimmed by 8 bases and J by 4 bases, leaving 6 bases between them. This CDR3 spans 10 amino acids. CDR3 sequence reads: CASRGYEQYF. In DNA, the CDR3 is TGTGCCAGCCGGGGGTACGAGCAGTACTTC.

The chain employs TRBV5-1 and TRBJ2-3; 14 bases are a match to TRBD2. In germline, CDR1 is SGHRS, CDR2 YFSETQ. V shed 4 bases and J 5 bases; nucleotides not matched to a gene: 9. The CDR3 consists of 17 residues. For the CDR3, the DNA is TGCGCCAGCAGCCCGGGACTAGCGGGGGTGGCGTTAGATACGCAGTATTTT. As protein: CASSPGLAGVALDTQYF.

The chain couples TRBV6-1 to TRBJ2-3; the D is unclear. Germline V gene lookup returns CDR1 MNHNS and CDR2 SASEGT. Trimming removed 3 bases from V and 11 bases from J, with 12 bases in between. The CDR3 is made up of 12 amino acids. The CDR3, as DNA: TGTGCCAGCAGTGAGGTTGGCACGCAGCAGTATTTT. Amino acid sequence: CASSEVGTQQYF.

V is TRBV2 and J is TRBJ1-2; 8 bases are shared with TRBD1. This CDR3 has 15 residues. V gave up 4 bases and J gave up 5 bases; unmatched junction bases: 9. The germline V gene encodes CDR1 SNHLY and CDR2 FYNNEI. CDR3 region: CASSGSQGAHYGYTF. The DNA for the CDR3 is TGTGCCAGCAGTGGGTCTCAGGGGGCTCATTATGGCTACACCTTC.

The chain is built from TRBV5-6 and TRBJ2-3, with TRBD1 as a possible D gene (5 bases). From germline, CDR1 is SGHDT and CDR2 YYEEEE. V was trimmed by 1 base and J by 2 bases, leaving 14 bases between them. The CDR3 is 16 amino acids. CDR3 residues: CASSLLGVGDTDTQYF. The CDR3 DNA follows: TGTGCCAGCAGCTTGTTAGGGGTGGGCGACACAGATACGCAGTATTTT.